This entry features one T cell receptor beta chain sequence. Its matching antigen is unknown. The sample originates from a study of cytomegalovirus exposure and HLA in healthy donors. Study findings and constraints: A later analysis by the authors found several of the most significant clusters apparently linked to common viral pathogens. Later analysis demonstrated an association between a missense DCLRE1C variant and TCR beta V- and J-gene trimming. It was taken for granted in presence/absence analyses that sequencing depth across donors was roughly uniform.

Germline trimming cut 1 base from V and 8 bases from J; bases unmatched to any gene: 0. Germline loops: CDR1 SGHNT, CDR2 YENEEA. This CDR3 has 13 amino acids. A multiplex PCR was run with 60 Vbeta primers and 13 Jbeta primers. Sequenced by immunoSEQ multiplex PCR; TCRdb stores in-frame clones only, minus some. The profile shows around 150,000 clones, over 60% of them singletons. Nominally healthy donors were sampled, though unrecorded immune exposures were likely. The origin of this receptor is a man aged 30 to 45 in good health and CMV-seronegative. The chain uses TRBV11-3 and TRBJ1-1; 11 bases are a match to TRBD1. Material: PBMCs. CDR3 DNA sequence: TGTGCCAGCAGCTTAGGGACAGGGGGCGAAGCTTTCTTT. Its protein product is CASSLGTGGEAFF. Filled out from reference TRBV11-3 and TRBJ1-1, the complete variable domain reads EAGVVQSPRYKIIEKKQPVAFWCNPISGHNTLYWYLQNLGQGPELLIRYENEEAVDDSQLPKDRFSAERLKGVDSTLKIQPAELGDSAVYLCASSLGTGGEAFFGQGTRLTVV.